A single sample is the source of the 17 T cell receptor beta chains below, sequenced in a study of blood T cell repertoires in COVID-19. The method was immunoSEQ multiplex PCR; TCRdb's version includes in-frame clones alone and lacks a portion of them. The sample includes about 140,000 clones, around nine tenths seen only once; the top ten take 5% to 6%. Sequencing used peripheral blood. The source of these receptors is a human donor in a cohort sampled during active COVID-19.

V is TRBV28 and J is TRBJ2-7; 9 bases map to TRBD1. The CDR3 runs to 14 residues. J gave up 7 bases and V 3 bases, and 7 bases lay outside the gene matches. Per the germline V gene, CDR1 is MDHEN and CDR2 is SYDVKM. Written as DNA, the CDR3 is TGTGCCAGCAGTTTGCCGGGACAGGGCATTGAGCAGTACTTC. Translating it yields CASSLPGQGIEQYF.

The gene calls are TRBV5-1 and TRBJ2-2; TRBD2 might be the D (6 bases). Germline CDR1 reads SGHRS; CDR2 reads YFSETQ. V lost 4 bases and J lost 4, with 20 bases in between. The length of the CDR3 is 17 residues. CDR3 amino acids: CASSPLSQLASTGELFF. The CDR3 nucleotides are TGCGCCAGCAGCCCCCTCTCCCAACTAGCCAGCACCGGGGAGCTGTTTTTT.

The CDR3 loop is CASSPLGRARSIVYEQYF. The CDR3 coding sequence is TGTGCCAGCAGCCCACTCGGGAGGGCACGAAGTATCGTCTACGAGCAGTACTTC. V usage is TRBV11-2 and J usage is TRBJ2-7, with TRBD2 matching over 8 bases. There are 18 residues in the CDR3. Germline CDR1 is SGHAT and CDR2 is FQNNGV. Unmatched junction bases numbered 18, after V lost 5 bases and J lost 3 bases. The full variable domain, rest sourced from reference TRBV11-2 and TRBJ2-7, is EAGVAQSPRYKIIEKRQSVAFWCNPISGHATLYWYQQILGQGPKLLIQFQNNGVVDDSQLPKDRFSAERLKGVDSTLKIQPAKLEDSAVYLCASSPLGRARSIVYEQYFGPGTRLTVT.

This chain uses TRBV7-9 with TRBJ1-3, with D possibly TRBD1 on 5 matching bases. The CDR3 runs to 15 residues. Trimming shortened V by 8 bases and J by 5 bases, and 19 bases separated the two germline ends. Germline V gives CDR1 SEHNR, CDR2 FQNEAQ (reference sequence). CDR3 sequence reads: CASDGGGRGRNTIYF. DNA of the CDR3: TGTGCCAGCGACGGTGGAGGGAGGGGACGAAACACCATATATTTT.

The J gene is TRBJ1-1, the V gene TRBV5-1; 10 nucleotides align to TRBD1. The CDR3 sequence is 14 residues long. Per the germline V gene, CDR1 is SGHRS and CDR2 is YFSETQ. V was clipped by 4 bases and J by 5 bases; unmatched bases: 5. The CDR3 reads CASSPGTGETEAFF. Here the CDR3 DNA reads TGCGCCAGCAGCCCTGGGACAGGGGAGACTGAAGCTTTCTTT. Using reference TRBV5-1 and TRBJ1-1 for the parts outside the CDR3, the full variable domain is KAGVTQTPRYLIKTRGQQVTLSCSPISGHRSVSWYQQTPGQGLQFLFEYFSETQRNKGNFPGRFSGRQFSNSRSEMNVSTLELGDSALYLCASSPGTGETEAFFGQGTRLTVV.

CDR3 DNA sequence: TGTGCCAGCAGTCCCCGGGGGGTAGCCAAAAACATTCAGTACTTC. The encoded protein is CASSPRGVAKNIQYF. The V and J genes are TRBV28 and TRBJ2-4; 7 nucleotides line up with TRBD2. CDR3 length: 15 amino acids. V was clipped by 5 bases and J by 0 bases; unmatched bases: 4. Germline lookup yields CDR1 MDHEN and CDR2 SYDVKM.

The gene calls are TRBV2 and TRBJ1-5, with D possibly being TRBD1 (6 bases). Germline V lookup: CDR1 SNHLY, CDR2 FYNNEI. Trimming removed 4 bases from V and 4 bases from J, with 11 bases in between. CDR3 length: 14 amino acids. CDR3 coding DNA: TGTGCCAGCAGTGGTACAGGGCGGAATCAGCCCCAGCATTTT. Encoded protein: CASSGTGRNQPQHF.

This clone was observed a handful of times. The J gene is TRBJ2-3, the V gene TRBV29-1; tentative D call: TRBD1 (6 bases). This CDR3 is 13 amino acids long. Germline V CDR1 and CDR2: SQVTM, ANQGSEA. V was clipped by 3 bases and J by 1 base, with 8 bases between them. CDR3 coding DNA: TGCAGCGTTGACAGGGGAGGCACAGATACGCAGTATTTT. This sequence encodes CSVDRGGTDTQYF.

The rearrangement uses TRBV7-8 and TRBJ2-1; 12 nucleotides line up with TRBD2. Per the germline V gene, CDR1 is SGHVS and CDR2 is FQNEAQ. J gave up 7 bases and V 1 base, and 8 bases lay outside the gene matches. The CDR3 has 17 residues. CDR3 protein: CASSLVSSGGARNEQFF. The CDR3 region has the DNA TGTGCCAGCAGCTTAGTCTCTAGCGGGGGGGCCAGAAATGAGCAGTTCTTC.

The chain combines TRBV12-3 or TRBV12-4 with TRBJ1-1, with D tentatively TRBD1 (5 bases). V was pared by 6 bases and J by 1 base, with 9 bases between. The length of the CDR3 is 13 residues. CDR3 DNA sequence: TGTGCCAGCAGCCAGACAGAGAACACTGAAGCTTTCTTT. Its protein is CASSQTENTEAFF.

The chain couples TRBV2 to TRBJ2-2; TRBD2 matches at 9 bases. Germline V gene data show CDR1 as SNHLY and CDR2 as FYNNEI. Losses at the gene ends were 4 bases for V and 0 bases for J; bases not matched to a gene: 0. The CDR3 extends over 15 amino acids. DNA for the CDR3: TGTGCCAGCAGTGGGACTAGCGCGAACACCGGGGAGCTGTTTTTT. Its translation is CASSGTSANTGELFF. Drawing the rest from reference TRBV2 and TRBJ2-2, the complete variable domain is EPEVTQTPSHQVTQMGQEVILRCVPISNHLYFYWYRQILGQKVEFLVSFYNNEISEKSEIFDDQFSVERPDGSNFTLKIRSTKLEDSAMYFCASSGTSANTGELFFGEGSRLTVL.

Here the CDR3 DNA reads TGTGCCAGCAGTTACTCGCCCAGTGCTGGAAACACCATATATTTT. Its translation is CASSYSPSAGNTIYF. This rearrangement joins TRBV6-5 to TRBJ1-3; D gene ambiguous. The CDR3 has 15 residues. In germline, CDR1 is MNHEY, CDR2 SVGAGI. V lost 0 bases and J 2 bases, leaving 8 bases between the germline ends.

V usage is TRBV19 and J usage is TRBJ1-4; the D is unclear. This CDR3 spans 15 amino acids. CDR1 and CDR2 from the germline V gene are LNHDA and SQIVND (reference sequence). V lost 3 bases, J lost 2 bases, and 10 bases lay in between. CDR3 amino acids: CASSISSGTNEKLFF. The CDR3 DNA follows: TGTGCCAGTAGTATCTCTTCGGGGACTAATGAAAAACTGTTTTTT.

Only one count was recorded for this clone. The rearrangement links TRBV10-2 to TRBJ1-2, with D possibly TRBD1 on 6 matching bases. CDR3 size: 14 residues. Germline loops: CDR1 WSHSY, CDR2 SAAADI. Trimming took off 5 bases at V and 3 bases at J, with 13 bases between the two ends. The CDR3 nucleotides read TGCGCCAGCAGTCCCCTAGCAGGGGACTATGGCTACACCTTC. It specifies CASSPLAGDYGYTF.

This chain connects TRBV27 to TRBJ2-7, with no clear D. This CDR3 region has 13 residues. Trimming took 3 bases from V and 3 from J, leaving 9 bases between them. Germline values: CDR1 MNHEY, CDR2 SMNVEV (reference sequence). The CDR3 DNA reads as TGTGCCAGCAGTTTCTCCAGCGTCTACGAGCAGTACTTC. Its translation is CASSFSSVYEQYF.

V usage is TRBV7-9 and J usage is TRBJ2-5; perhaps TRBD2 as D (7 bases). Germline CDR1 SEHNR, CDR2 FQNEAQ (reference sequence). The ends were cut back, 7 bases at V and 4 bases at J, with 25 bases in the middle. There are 17 residues in the CDR3. CDR3 nucleotides: TGTGCCAGCACCCTTAAGAATCACAGGGAGGGAGGAGAGACCCAGTACTTC. Its protein is CASTLKNHREGGETQYF.

The rearrangement links TRBV29-1 to TRBJ1-4; D unresolved. Deletions cut 6 bases from V and 2 bases from J, with 7 bases between. Germline CDR1 SQVTM, CDR2 ANQGSEA. This CDR3 spans 12 amino acids. The CDR3, as DNA: TGCAGCGTCTCGGGGACTAATGAAAAACTGTTTTTT. Translating gives CSVSGTNEKLFF.